Here is one T cell receptor (beta chain) with its context. The data were obtained in a study of cytomegalovirus exposure and HLA in healthy donors. CDR1 MNHEY and CDR2 SMNVEV come from the germline V gene (reference sequence). Trimming left V 5 bases short and J 6 bases short, with 10 bases between. This CDR3 comprises 13 residues. The PCR ran on 60 Vbeta and 13 Jbeta primers. Here immunoSEQ multiplex PCR was the method, and the copy in TCRdb shows in-frame clones only, minus some. This sample yields about 110,000 clones, of which 76% are seen a single time; about 2.5% belongs to the top ten. The chain uses TRBV27 and TRBJ2-2; no clear D gene. Material for sequencing was PBMCs. This clonotype originated in a man aged 18-30 years in good health and CMV-seronegative. The CDR3 is CASSPVSAGELFF. The CDR3 region has the DNA TGTGCCAGCAGTCCCGTCTCCGCCGGGGAGCTGTTTTTT.